The rows below give T cell receptor beta chains drawn from one sample of a study of cytomegalovirus exposure and HLA in healthy donors. Sequencing was performed with immunoSEQ multiplex PCR; in TCRdb, only in-frame clones are kept and a portion is missing. The profile shows 200,000 to 250,000 clones, 60% to 80% of them singletons. Source material: PBMCs. These receptors all stem from a woman aged 25 to 39 in good health and CMV-seronegative. CDR3s include the opening cysteine and the closing phenylalanine or tryptophan. The D gene is left open where the match is weak. Only part of the rows carry a size: once, few, many, or a class if the clone is expanded.

clone_size d_call j_call v_call cdr3_aa cdr3_nt
- - TRBJ1-3 TRBV5-5 CASSLVVNGFSGNTIYF TGTGCCAGCAGCTTGGTTGTAAACGGTTTCTCTGGAAACACCATATATTTT
- - TRBJ1-6 TRBV18 CASSPRTRDNSPLHF TGTGCCAGCTCACCGAGGACACGCGATAATTCACCCCTCCACTTT
- - TRBJ1-1 TRBV19 CASSYRGTEAFF TGTGCCAGTAGCTACCGGGGGACTGAAGCTTTCTTT
few - TRBJ2-3 TRBV4-1 CASSQERDRSPTDTQYF TGCGCCAGCAGCCAAGAGCGAGACCGGAGTCCCACAGATACGCAGTATTTT
- - TRBJ1-4 TRBV5-1 CASSLEGVRLGEKLFF TGCGCCAGCAGCTTGGAAGGGGTTCGTTTGGGTGAAAAACTGTTTTTT
- - TRBJ1-5 TRBV10-3 CAISPDNDQPQHF TGTGCCATCAGCCCGGACAACGATCAGCCCCAGCATTTT
- TRBD2 TRBJ2-7 TRBV9 CASSRGAGGRTYEQYF TGTGCCAGCAGCCGTGGGGCGGGGGGCAGAACCTACGAGCAGTACTTC
- - TRBJ1-2 TRBV28 CASSGADRNYGYTF TGTGCCAGCAGTGGGGCGGACAGAAACTATGGCTACACCTTC
- TRBD1 TRBJ1-3 TRBV29-1 CSVEKTGYQLGNTIYF TGCAGCGTGGAAAAGACAGGGTACCAGCTAGGAAACACCATATATTTT
- - TRBJ1-1 TRBV7-3 CASSSTSNTEAFF TGTGCCAGCAGCTCAACCTCGAACACTGAAGCTTTCTTT
- - TRBJ2-1 TRBV6-1 CASSEASWGGRDEQFF TGTGCCAGCAGTGAAGCTAGTTGGGGGGGGCGGGATGAGCAGTTCTTC
- TRBD1 TRBJ2-3 TRBV4-2 CASSQDKTGGLDTQYF TGTGCCAGCAGCCAAGATAAAACAGGGGGATTAGATACGCAGTATTTT
once - TRBJ2-5 TRBV11-3 CASSLEKEETQYF TGTGCCAGCAGCTTAGAAAAGGAGGAGACCCAGTACTTC
- TRBD1 TRBJ1-4 TRBV18 CASSPPDRATNEKLFF TGTGCCAGCTCACCACCCGACAGGGCAACTAATGAAAAACTGTTTTTT
- - TRBJ1-2 TRBV5-5 CASSPRGGPGDYGYTF TGTGCCAGCAGCCCACGGGGGGGGCCTGGGGACTATGGCTACACCTTC
- - TRBJ1-2 TRBV12-5 CASGLGPNYGYTF TGTGCTAGTGGTTTGGGTCCGAACTATGGCTACACCTTC
- - TRBJ2-1 TRBV27 CASRGSGNRVDEQFF TGTGCCAGCAGAGGGAGCGGCAACCGGGTGGATGAGCAGTTCTTC
once - TRBJ2-2 TRBV29-1 CSVAGTSYTGELFF TGCAGCGTCGCCGGGACATCCTACACCGGGGAGCTGTTTTTT
- - TRBJ1-2 TRBV25-1 CASSEATGLAYGYTF TGTGCCAGCAGTGAAGCTACAGGGCTCGCCTATGGCTACACCTTC
- - TRBJ2-5 TRBV11-2 CASSPPRGSPLTQYF TGTGCCAGCAGCCCACCCAGGGGTTCCCCACTGACCCAGTACTTC
- - TRBJ2-1 TRBV11-3 CASSLAGGTTGAEQFF TGTGCCAGCAGCTTAGCCGGGGGGACGACGGGGGCCGAGCAGTTCTTC
- TRBD2 TRBJ2-1 TRBV16 CASLTGTSYNEQFF TGTGCCAGTTTAACCGGGACTAGCTACAATGAGCAGTTCTTC
- TRBD1 TRBJ1-4 TRBV6-1 CASTGGPLTNEKLFF TGTGCCAGTACAGGGGGACCCCTGACTAATGAAAAACTGTTTTTT
- TRBD1 TRBJ1-1 TRBV5-4 CASSSALGQMNTEAFF TGTGCCAGCAGCTCGGCCCTGGGACAGATGAACACTGAAGCTTTCTTT
- TRBD1 TRBJ1-1 TRBV19 CASSMGTVNTEAFF TGTGCCAGTAGTATGGGGACAGTGAACACTGAAGCTTTCTTT
few TRBD2 TRBJ2-3 TRBV7-2 CASSFRRGSTDTQYF TGTGCCAGCAGCTTCCGGCGGGGGTCCACAGATACGCAGTATTTT
- TRBD2 TRBJ2-1 TRBV7-9 CASILPGTSGVKGFNEQFF TGTGCCAGCATCTTACCCGGGACTAGCGGAGTCAAGGGTTTCAATGAGCAGTTCTTC
- TRBD1 TRBJ2-2 TRBV7-3 CASSRTGPNTGELFF TGTGCCAGCAGCCGGACAGGGCCGAACACCGGGGAGCTGTTTTTT
- - TRBJ2-7 TRBV19 CASSSGTLGNEQYF TGTGCCAGTAGTTCCGGGACTCTCGGGAACGAGCAGTACTTC
- - TRBJ1-4 TRBV21-1 CASTDLNYRGRIHILKLFF TGTGCCAGCACCGATCTCAATTACAGGGGGCGCATCCATATCCTTAAACTGTTTTTT
- TRBD2 TRBJ2-3 TRBV27 CASSLSMASGGTSTDTQYF TGTGCCAGCAGTTTATCGATGGCTAGCGGGGGGACTAGCACAGATACGCAGTATTTT
- TRBD1 TRBJ2-7 TRBV9 CASSVGTGTGNEQYF TGTGCCAGCAGCGTTGGAACCGGGACAGGGAACGAGCAGTACTTC
- - TRBJ2-5 TRBV7-7 CASSGGDTQYF TGTGCTAGCAGCGGAGGGGACACCCAGTACTTC
once - TRBJ2-7 TRBV13 CASSGEGGYEQYF TGTGCCAGCTCCGGCGAGGGGGGGTACGAGCAGTACTTC
few TRBD1 TRBJ1-2 TRBV29-1 CSVRTGGWEGYTF TGCAGCGTCCGGACAGGTGGATGGGAAGGCTACACCTTC
- - TRBJ1-1 TRBV30 CAWSGGLLGTEAFF TGTGCCTGGAGTGGGGGCCTCCTGGGGACTGAAGCTTTCTTT
- TRBD1 TRBJ2-7 TRBV18 CASSPSGTASYEQYF TGTGCCAGCTCACCGTCGGGGACAGCCTCCTACGAGCAGTACTTC
- - TRBJ1-3 TRBV6-1 CASRGVSGNTIYF TGTGCCAGCAGAGGGGTCTCTGGAAACACCATATATTTT
- TRBD1 TRBJ2-2 TRBV7-6 CASSSRQGSPGELFF TGTGCCAGCAGCTCAAGACAGGGGAGTCCCGGGGAGCTGTTTTTT